These 14 T cell receptor beta chains were sequenced from one sample in a study of post-analysis software for immune sequencing data. For these receptors, no antigen is known. TCR beta cDNA libraries had unique molecular identifiers. In TCRdb, the PCR reads were re-called with MiXCR into one record per CDR3 protein. The sample records under 900,000 distinct CDR3 sequences, about 50% being singletons. Regarding the study as a whole: TRBV5-6, TRBV5-1 and TRBV20-1 were among several TRBV segments more frequent in patients than controls.

Sequencing was done on a sample of blood. The receptors were sampled from a girl between 10 and 17 years old with multiple sclerosis.

This clonotype was counted between two and nine times. The chain employs TRBV12-3 or TRBV12-4 and TRBJ1-1; D is possibly TRBD1 (6 bases). The CDR3 loop spans 14 amino acids. Trimming left V 7 bases short and J 2 bases short, with 14 bases between. The CDR3, as DNA: TGTGCCAGCACCCCGGGACATCTAAACACTGAAGCTTTCTTT. Residues: CASTPGHLNTEAFF.

This clonotype was seen repeatedly, ten times or more. The chain links TRBV29-1 to TRBJ2-3; the match to TRBD1 covers 8 bases. Looked up from germline, CDR1 is SQVTM and CDR2 is ANQGSEA. Trimming at V came to 7 bases and at J to 6 bases, leaving 15 bases not matched to a gene. The length of the CDR3 is 15 residues. CDR3 loop: CSAAPTGERSDTQYF. The CDR3 DNA is TGCAGCGCCGCCCCGACAGGGGAAAGGTCCGATACGCAGTATTTT.

The chain recombines TRBV6-5 with TRBJ1-2; TRBD1 aligns across 10 bases. Germline CDR1 reads MNHEY; CDR2 reads SVGAGI. V shed 6 bases and J 6 bases; nucleotides not matched to a gene: 13. This CDR3 has 16 amino acids. In DNA form, the CDR3 reads TGTGCCAGCAGCCCTGGGACAGGGGTAAACATGGATGGCTACACCTTC. Protein sequence: CASSPGTGVNMDGYTF.

This chain connects TRBV7-2 to TRBJ2-1, with unresolved D. This CDR3 has 15 amino acids. Trimming removed 5 bases at V and 2 bases at J, with 13 bases between. The germline V gene has CDR1 SGHTA and CDR2 FQGNSA. The CDR3 protein is CASSTRPEAYNEQFF. In nucleotides, the CDR3 is TGTGCCAGCAGCACACGACCAGAGGCCTACAATGAGCAGTTCTTC.

This chain links TRBV28 with TRBJ2-1; 11 bases line up with TRBD2. The CDR3 sequence is 18 residues long. Germline V gene sequence: CDR1 MDHEN, CDR2 SYDVKM. V trimming: 5 bases; J trimming: 1 base; junction bases outside the gene matches: 10. For the CDR3, the DNA is TGTGCCAGCAGTCCCCGTGGTAGCGGGGGGGGTTCCTACAATGAGCAGTTCTTC. Its protein is CASSPRGSGGGSYNEQFF.

This clonotype was picked up one time. One junction end disagrees with the germline gene, perhaps due to a read error. The CDR3 spells CSADGTGPYSEQVF. Written as DNA, the CDR3 is TGCAGTGCCGACGGGACAGGGCCGTACAGTGAGCAGGTCTTC. This chain joins TRBV20-1 and TRBJ2-1, with 9 bases that match TRBD1. CDR1 DFQATT and CDR2 SNEGSKA come from the germline V gene (reference sequence). CDR3 size: 14 residues.

This chain joins TRBV2 and TRBJ1-4, with 9 bases matching TRBD1. Trimming cost V 2 bases and J 8 bases; bases outside gene matches: 6. This CDR3 region has 15 residues. Looked up from germline, CDR1 is SNHLY and CDR2 is FYNNEI. The CDR3 region has the DNA TGTGCCAGCAGTGAACCGGGACAGGGAAAAGAAAAACTGTTTTTT. It is translated as CASSEPGQGKEKLFF.

V usage is TRBV5-6 and J usage is TRBJ1-6, with 7 bases lining up with TRBD1. The length of the CDR3 is 14 residues. Germline trimming cut 4 bases from V and 9 bases from J; bases unmatched to any gene: 7. Germline values: CDR1 SGHDT, CDR2 YYEEEE. Here the CDR3 DNA reads TGTGCCAGCAGCATGGGACAGAGCGGTTCACCCCTCCACTTT. Protein product: CASSMGQSGSPLHF.

Turning to this clonotype: This may be a read error: a much more frequent sequence differs by one nucleotide. The chain links TRBV12-1 to TRBJ2-4; TRBD1 is taken as the D call from the table, unchecked against the DNA. With the DNA end fitting TRBJ2-7 better, the J assignment may be wrong. TRBV12-1 is shown as a pseudogene. The CDR3 covers 15 residues. The CDR3, as DNA: TGTACCAGCAGCGACACCGGGGGCGCCACTTACGAGCAGTACTTC. Amino acid sequence: CTSSDTGGATYEQYF.

The chain joins TRBV29-1 to TRBJ2-1; 13 bases line up with TRBD2. The CDR3 loop spans 16 amino acids. V was clipped by 6 bases and J by 6 bases; unmatched bases: 11. Germline V gene lookup returns CDR1 SQVTM and CDR2 ANQGSEA. CDR3 amino acids: CSVVLAGGPIGNEQFF. DNA for the CDR3: TGCAGCGTGGTACTAGCGGGAGGGCCTATCGGCAATGAGCAGTTCTTC.

The chain recombines TRBV29-1 with TRBJ2-7; 14 positions match TRBD2. CDR1 and CDR2 from the germline V gene are SQVTM and ANQGSEA. The CDR3 contains 12 residues. V lost 7 bases, J lost 6 bases, and 2 bases stayed unmatched. The CDR3 DNA sequence: TGCAGCGCCGGGACTAGCGGGAGCGAGCAGTACTTC. Residues: CSAGTSGSEQYF.

The table lists this clonotype with a few counts. The chain has TRBV5-1 and TRBJ2-3; 8 positions match TRBD2. CDR3 size: 16 residues. The V segment lost 3 bases and the J segment 0 bases; nucleotides outside the gene matches: 6. Germline V gene data show CDR1 as SGHRS and CDR2 as YFSETQ. Here the CDR3 DNA reads TGCGCCAGCAGCTCCACTTTAGCGGGAAGCACAGATACGCAGTATTTT. This encodes CASSSTLAGSTDTQYF. The variable domain in full, completed from reference TRBV5-1 and TRBJ2-3, reads KAGVTQTPRYLIKTRGQQVTLSCSPISGHRSVSWYQQTPGQGLQFLFEYFSETQRNKGNFPGRFSGRQFSNSRSEMNVSTLELGDSALYLCASSSTLAGSTDTQYFGPGTRLTVL.

This clonotype was found once. As DNA, the CDR3 is TGTGCCAGCACCGAACCGAGACCGAACTACGAGCAGTACTTC. Amino acid sequence: CASTEPRPNYEQYF. V is TRBV7-9 and J is TRBJ2-4; the D is unclear. The tail of the sequence fits TRBJ2-7 better, so the J call may be wrong. The CDR3 runs to 14 residues. CDR1 and CDR2 (germline): SEHNR, FQNEAQ (reference sequence).

J is TRBJ2-7 and V is TRBV7-9; 8 bases align to TRBD1. The V gene end was trimmed by 3 bases and the J gene end by 0 bases; junction bases not matched to a gene: 7. The germline V gene has CDR1 SEHNR and CDR2 FQNEAQ (reference sequence). There are 16 residues in the CDR3. In DNA, the CDR3 is TGTGCCAGCAGCTTTAGGACAGGGTCCCACTCCTACGAGCAGTACTTC. This encodes CASSFRTGSHSYEQYF.